Listed below are T cell receptor beta chains from one sample, sequenced in a study of metastatic and nonmetastatic thyroid tumors. From the PCR reads, TCRdb re-called clones with MiXCR. The top ten hold more than 15% of the sample, which has about 59,000 clones, just under 30% seen once. Sequencing input: blood. These receptors came from a female donor with papillary thyroid cancer or a benign thyroid nodule (not recorded which). Some clones in this sample may be carry-over from other donors' samples. Each CDR3 is given with its conserved first and last residue. Each record gives: J gene, V gene, D gene, clone size, CDR3 protein, CDR3 DNA. A D gene is named only where the DNA matches it firmly. Size values are once, few and many counts, or a class for expanded clones, and some rows have none.

TRBJ2-2 TRBV24-1 NA NA CATSDLRDTGELFF TGTGCCACCAGTGATCTCAGAGACACCGGGGAGCTGTTTTTT
TRBJ2-7 TRBV28 TRBD1 NA CASSSRDRGQMDEQYF TGTGCCAGCAGTTCTCGGGACAGGGGGCAGATGGACGAGCAGTACTTC
TRBJ1-1 TRBV5-1 NA NA CASSINGGGDTEAFF TGCGCCAGCAGCATTAACGGGGGAGGGGACACTGAAGCTTTCTTT
TRBJ2-7 TRBV5-1 NA NA CASSPRTASYEQYF TGCGCCAGCAGCCCCAGGACAGCCTCCTACGAGCAGTACTTC
TRBJ1-3 TRBV12-3/TRBV12-4 TRBD1 many CASRKAGTGTAGNTIYF TGTGCCAGCAGGAAGGCCGGGACAGGGACGGCTGGAAACACCATATATTTT
TRBJ2-1 TRBV5-1 TRBD1 NA CASSLQGTGQFF TGCGCCAGCAGCTTACAGGGGACCGGGCAGTTCTTC
TRBJ1-1 TRBV19 NA few CASSIWAGTEAFF TGTGCCAGTAGTATATGGGCCGGCACTGAAGCTTTCTTT
TRBJ1-1 TRBV7-2 NA many CASSLDKNTEAFF TGTGCCAGCAGCTTGGACAAGAACACTGAAGCTTTCTTT
TRBJ1-4 TRBV4-2 NA many CASSHQDTNEKLFF TGTGCCAGCAGCCACCAGGATACTAATGAAAAACTGTTTTTT
TRBJ1-5 TRBV6-5 NA NA CASSYNRGNQPQHF TGTGCCAGCAGTTACAATCGGGGCAATCAGCCCCAGCATTTT
TRBJ2-7 TRBV7-9 TRBD2 NA CASSSSGRIYEQYF TGTGCCAGCAGTTCTAGCGGGAGGATCTACGAGCAGTACTTC
TRBJ1-6 TRBV6-1 TRBD1 many CASSLGQGLHF TGTGCCAGCAGTCTCGGACAGGGCCTCCACTTT
TRBJ2-3 TRBV4-1 NA NA CASSQTHGQSTDTQYF TGCGCCAGCAGCCAAACTCACGGTCAAAGCACAGATACGCAGTATTTT
TRBJ2-7 TRBV6-1 TRBD1 few CASSRDRGTYEQYF TGTGCCAGCAGTAGGGACAGGGGTACCTACGAGCAGTACTTC
TRBJ2-3 TRBV18 TRBD1 once CASSPLSGQGATDTQYF TGTGCCAGCTCACCACTCTCGGGACAGGGGGCAACAGATACGCAGTATTTT
TRBJ1-1 TRBV4-1 NA many CASSQGLRGTRLSEAFF TGCGCCAGCAGCCAAGGCCTTCGTGGCACCCGGTTGTCTGAAGCTTTCTTT
TRBJ2-1 TRBV19 NA NA CASSTGLVHEQFF TGTGCCAGTAGTACCGGACTCGTCCATGAGCAGTTCTTC
TRBJ2-1 TRBV30 NA NA CAWSPGADYNEQFF TGTGCCTGGAGTCCCGGGGCCGACTACAATGAGCAGTTCTTC
TRBJ1-1 TRBV5-1 NA NA CASSLGGRADYTEAFF TGCGCCAGCAGCTTGGGGGGGCGGGCAGACTACACTGAAGCTTTCTTT
TRBJ2-7 TRBV19 NA NA CASSIGAGEMDEQYF TGTGCCAGTAGTATTGGGGCAGGGGAAATGGACGAGCAGTACTTC
TRBJ1-5 TRBV19 NA once CASSNQGRGSNQPQHF TGTGCCAGTAGTAATCAGGGCCGGGGTAGCAATCAGCCCCAGCATTTT
TRBJ2-7 TRBV12-3/TRBV12-4 TRBD2 few CASSPMGLAREQYF TGTGCCAGCAGCCCGATGGGACTAGCTAGGGAGCAGTACTTC
TRBJ2-7 TRBV6-1 NA NA CASSLATRNFFEQYF TGTGCCAGCAGTTTAGCGACTAGAAACTTCTTCGAGCAGTACTTC
TRBJ2-1 TRBV6-1 NA few CASSEDLYNEQFF TGTGCCAGCAGTGAAGACCTTTACAATGAGCAGTTCTTC
TRBJ2-3 TRBV6-2/TRBV6-3 NA NA CASSYPGTDTQYF TGTGCCAGCAGTTACCCTGGCACAGATACGCAGTATTTT
TRBJ2-7 TRBV20-1 TRBD2 NA CSARIPGLASYEQYF TGCAGTGCTAGGATCCCGGGACTAGCCTCCTACGAGCAGTACTTC
TRBJ2-7 TRBV27 NA few CASSFGEEYEQYF TGTGCCAGCAGTTTCGGGGAGGAGTACGAGCAGTACTTC
TRBJ1-5 TRBV6-1 NA few CASIRGSNQPQHF TGTGCCAGCATCCGGGGGAGCAATCAGCCCCAGCATTTT
TRBJ2-2 TRBV27 NA few CASSLTHTGELFF TGTGCCAGCAGTTTAACACATACCGGGGAGCTGTTTTTT
TRBJ2-3 TRBV6-1 TRBD1 NA CASSGTGGPGDTQYF TGTGCCAGCAGTGGCACAGGGGGCCCGGGAGATACGCAGTATTTT
TRBJ2-3 TRBV6-1 NA NA CASNSYPTDTQYF TGTGCCAGCAACAGCTATCCCACAGATACGCAGTATTTT
TRBJ1-1 TRBV6-1 TRBD1 few CASSSGTGKSFF TGTGCCAGCAGCTCCGGGACAGGGAAATCTTTCTTT
TRBJ2-5 TRBV6-2/TRBV6-3 TRBD1 NA CASSYSRTGGGETQYF TGTGCCAGCAGTTACTCCAGGACAGGGGGCGGGGAGACCCAGTACTTC
TRBJ2-1 TRBV6-2/TRBV6-3 NA NA CASSWRIGNEQFF TGTGCCAGCAGTTGGAGAATAGGTAATGAGCAGTTCTTC
TRBJ2-7 TRBV27 NA few CASRPGLNYEQYF TGTGCCAGCAGACCGGGACTGAACTACGAGCAGTACTTC
TRBJ2-7 TRBV5-8 TRBD1 NA CASSPGTAQYEQYF TGTGCCAGCAGCCCTGGGACAGCCCAATACGAGCAGTACTTC
TRBJ1-2 TRBV30 NA NA CAWARQPYGYTF TGTGCCTGGGCTCGGCAGCCCTATGGCTATACCTTC
TRBJ1-2 TRBV12-3/TRBV12-4 NA NA CASSRQINYGYTF TGTGCCAGCAGTCGACAGATAAACTATGGCTACACCTTC
TRBJ2-1 TRBV6-1 NA few CASRSTEQFF TGTGCCAGCAGATCCACTGAGCAGTTCTTC
TRBJ1-2 TRBV28 TRBD1 NA CASWTGFNYGYTF TGTGCCAGCTGGACAGGGTTTAACTATGGCTACACCTTC